These 14 T cell receptor beta chains originate from one sample sequenced in a study of cytomegalovirus exposure and HLA in healthy donors (TCRdb year 2017). Library prep was done by the immunoSEQ multiplex PCR assay. For the multiplex PCR, a mixture combining 60 forward primers for TCR Vbeta segments and 13 reverse primers for TCR Jbeta segments was used. TCRdb retrieved this table from immuneACCESS and kept in-frame rearrangements only. Not all clones are present; in checked studies, unresolved V genes account for under half, and no reason is known for the remainder. This sample gives 100,000 to 150,000 clones in total; around 78% of them show up just once. 3.6% of the sample belongs to the ten largest clones. Material for sequencing was PBMCs. Receptor source: a man aged 35 to 55 in good health and CMV-seronegative.

This clone was detected once. The V and J genes are TRBV5-6 and TRBJ1-1; perhaps TRBD1 as D (5 bases). CDR1 SGHDT and CDR2 YYEEEE come from the germline V gene. The length of the CDR3 is 13 residues. V shed 4 bases and J shed 7 bases, with 14 bases lying between them. For the CDR3, the DNA is TGTGCCAGCAGCGCGGGGCAGGGTCTTGAAGCTTTCTTT. Amino acid sequence: CASSAGQGLEAFF.

The chain has TRBV5-5 and TRBJ2-6; no clear D. The germline CDR1 and CDR2 sequences are SGHKS and YYEKEE (reference sequence). The CDR3 is 18 residues long. Trimming removed 4 bases at V and 0 bases at J, with 17 bases between. The chain's CDR3 is CASSPSPVTTSGANVLTF. In DNA, the CDR3 is TGTGCCAGCAGCCCGTCACCGGTAACTACCTCTGGGGCCAACGTCCTGACTTTC.

The chain recombines TRBV6-6 with TRBJ2-7; a possible D gene is TRBD1 (6 bases). This CDR3 contains 13 residues. Trimming took off 7 bases at V and 6 bases at J, with 16 bases between the two ends. CDR1 is MNHNY and CDR2 is SVGAGI in the germline V gene (reference sequence). The CDR3 DNA is TGTGCCAGCACCAAGGTCCAAGGGGGCGAGCAGTACTTC. Amino acids: CASTKVQGGEQYF.

The chain uses TRBV9 and TRBJ2-5, with D perhaps TRBD1 (5 bases). The CDR3 has 15 residues. Trimming stripped 0 bases from V and 7 bases from J, with 16 bases between. Germline V gene data show CDR1 as SGDLS and CDR2 as YYNGEE. CDR3 sequence reads: CASSVEVRVEGTQYF. The CDR3 DNA reads TGTGCCAGCAGCGTAGAGGTCAGGGTCGAAGGGACCCAGTACTTC. Supplemented by reference TRBV9 and TRBJ2-5, the full variable domain reads DSGVTQTPKHLITATGQRVTLRCSPRSGDLSVYWYQQSLDQGLQFLIQYYNGEERAKGNILERFSAQQFPDLHSELNLSSLELGDSALYFCASSVEVRVEGTQYFGPGTRLLVL.

V is TRBV19 and J is TRBJ1-1; 8 positions agree with TRBD1. Germline trimming cut 10 bases from V and 3 bases from J; bases unmatched to any gene: 4. The CDR3 has 12 residues. CDR1 is LNHDA, CDR2 SQIVND, per germline (reference sequence). CDR3: CATDRGYTEAFF. CDR3 nucleotide sequence: TGTGCCACCGACAGGGGTTACACTGAAGCTTTCTTT.

The chain couples TRBV11-3 to TRBJ2-2; TRBD2 matches at 9 bases. V gave up 5 bases and J gave up 3 bases; unmatched junction bases: 10. The CDR3 covers 17 residues. CDR1 SGHNT and CDR2 YENEEA come from the germline V gene. CDR3 region: CASSPSGQRGDTGELFF. CDR3 sequence (DNA): TGTGCCAGCAGCCCGTCGGGCCAGCGGGGGGACACCGGGGAGCTGTTTTTT. The full variable domain, with the rest looked up from reference TRBV11-3 and TRBJ2-2, is EAGVVQSPRYKIIEKKQPVAFWCNPISGHNTLYWYLQNLGQGPELLIRYENEEAVDDSQLPKDRFSAERLKGVDSTLKIQPAELGDSAVYLCASSPSGQRGDTGELFFGEGSRLTVL.

As to this clone: The junction does not match germline at one end; this may be a read error. The rearrangement uses TRBV7-9 and TRBJ2-7; 7 bases are shared with TRBD1. Germline CDR1 is SEHNR and CDR2 is FQNEAQ (reference sequence). CDR3 length equals 16 residues. CDR3: CSSSFGQAGIPYEQYF. Written as DNA, the CDR3 is TGTTCCAGCAGCTTTGGACAGGCCGGTATCCCCTACGAGCAGTACTTC.

This clone appeared a few times. V gene TRBV7-9 combines with J gene TRBJ2-4; 10 bases are shared with TRBD1. This CDR3 spans 16 amino acids. With 1 base clipped from V and 8 bases from J, the junction kept 8 bases outside the gene matches. Germline CDR1 SEHNR, CDR2 FQNEAQ (reference sequence). The DNA of the CDR3 is TGTGCCAGCAGCTTAGGGGGGGGACAGGGGCGATACATTCAGTACTTC. This gives the protein CASSLGGGQGRYIQYF.

V and J are TRBV15 and TRBJ2-3; 9 bases are shared with TRBD2. Germline values: CDR1 LNHNV, CDR2 YYDKDF (reference sequence). This CDR3 comprises 18 residues. Trimming removed 0 bases from V and 4 bases from J; junction bases left unmatched: 11. In DNA form, the CDR3 reads TGTGCCACCAGCAGAGATCTTCGTAGCGGGGGTGCAGCAGATACGCAGTATTTT. Its translation is CATSRDLRSGGAADTQYF.

The CDR3 DNA reads TGCGCCAGCAGCCCCCTAGCGGGGGGCCCCTACGAGCAGTACTTC. It codes for CASSPLAGGPYEQYF. The rearrangement links TRBV4-3 to TRBJ2-7; TRBD2 agrees at 11 bases. CDR3 length equals 15 residues. With 4 bases clipped from V and 2 bases from J, the junction kept 4 bases outside the gene matches. Germline CDR1 is LGHNA and CDR2 is YSLEER.

This rearrangement joins TRBV18 to TRBJ2-4; 7 bases line up with TRBD1. Germline loops: CDR1 KGHSH, CDR2 LQKENI. V trimming: 0 bases; J trimming: 3 bases; junction bases outside the gene matches: 8. This CDR3 is built from 17 residues. As DNA, the CDR3 is TGTGCCAGCTCACCACCTGAATTCCGGGACAGCAAAAACATTCAGTACTTC. Amino acid sequence: CASSPPEFRDSKNIQYF.

The chain links TRBV6-1 to TRBJ1-6; TRBD1 agrees at 8 bases. The length of the CDR3 is 15 residues. The V and J ends lost 0 bases and 9 bases, in that order; junction bases with no gene match: 4. Germline V CDR1 and CDR2: MNHNS, SASEGT. CDR3 in amino acids: CASSEAGQGSSPLHF. The CDR3 bases are TGTGCCAGCAGTGAAGCCGGACAGGGATCTTCACCCCTCCACTTT.

This clone showed up just a few times. This CDR3 is CSVGWGPDNEQFF. Written as DNA, the CDR3 is TGCAGCGTTGGTTGGGGGCCCGACAATGAGCAGTTCTTC. The J gene is TRBJ2-1, the V gene TRBV29-1, with D perhaps matching TRBD1 (6 bases). Trimming removed 4 bases at V and 5 bases at J, with 12 bases between. The length of the CDR3 is 13 residues. The germline V gene encodes CDR1 SQVTM and CDR2 ANQGSEA.

This chain joins TRBV14 and TRBJ2-2, with D possibly TRBD1 on 6 matching bases. The V gene lost 5 bases and the J gene lost 0 bases, with 16 bases spanning the gap. The germline CDR1 and CDR2 sequences are SGHDN and FVKESK. CDR3 length: 17 amino acids. The CDR3 bases are TGTGCCAGCAGCTCCCTAGGGTACAGGGCGAACACCGGGGAGCTGTTTTTT. It is translated as CASSSLGYRANTGELFF.